Listed here are 16 T cell receptor beta chains from one sample, sequenced in a study of technical replicates of blood from a handful of donors. Data came from immunoSEQ multiplex PCR; TCRdb stores just in-frame clones and leaves some out. The table has 15,000 or so clones, around four fifths seen once. Input material: PBMCs. These receptors originate from a human donor in good health.

The chain combines TRBV30 with TRBJ2-3; 8 bases line up with TRBD2. This CDR3 comprises 13 residues. Trimming removed 3 bases from V and 6 bases from J; junction bases left unmatched: 5. Germline V lookup: CDR1 GTSNPN, CDR2 SVGIG (reference sequence). CDR3 in DNA: TGTGCCTGGAGCGGGAGGGCTAGGGATACGCAGTATTTT. As protein: CAWSGRARDTQYF.

The chain recombines TRBV6-5 with TRBJ1-5, with D possibly being TRBD1 (5 bases). The CDR3 extends over 15 amino acids. Per the germline V gene, CDR1 is MNHEY and CDR2 is SVGAGI. V gave up 6 bases and J gave up 4 bases, with 16 bases separating them. CDR3 in amino acids: CASRRTQGGNQPQHF. The CDR3 DNA sequence: TGTGCCAGCAGACGGACGCAGGGTGGGAATCAGCCCCAGCATTTT.

This sequence joins TRBV18 and TRBJ2-7; 10 bases agree with TRBD1. Germline lookup yields CDR1 KGHSH and CDR2 LQKENI. J lost 3 bases, V lost 3 bases, and 5 bases had no gene match. CDR3 size: 15 residues. This CDR3 is CASSPIGQGGYEQYF. CDR3 nucleotide sequence: TGTGCCAGCTCACCTATCGGACAGGGGGGCTACGAGCAGTACTTC.

This chain links TRBV11-3 with TRBJ2-3, with a weak D call TRBD2 (7 bases). CDR1 and CDR2 (germline): SGHNT, YENEEA. This CDR3 comprises 16 residues. V lost 4 bases, J lost 0 bases, and 14 bases lay in between. CDR3 in DNA: TGTGCCAGCAGCTCAAGTGGGGGGGCTAGCACAGATACGCAGTATTTT. This encodes CASSSSGGASTDTQYF.

The chain's CDR3 is CAWKVAGGGYTF. In nucleotides, the CDR3 is TGTGCCTGGAAGGTGGCGGGGGGTGGCTACACCTTC. This chain uses TRBV30 with TRBJ1-2, with a possible D match to TRBD1 (5 bases). This CDR3 comprises 12 residues. Per the germline V gene, CDR1 is GTSNPN and CDR2 is SVGIG (reference sequence). Trimming took off 4 bases at V and 7 bases at J, with 13 bases between the two ends.

This chain links TRBV19 with TRBJ1-4; tentative D call: TRBD1 (6 bases). Per germline, CDR1 LNHDA and CDR2 SQIVND (reference sequence). Trimming pared 1 base from V and 5 bases from J, leaving 14 bases between. The length of the CDR3 is 16 residues. CDR3 region: CASSIGSPGTNEKLFF. CDR3 DNA sequence: TGTGCCAGTAGTATAGGGAGCCCCGGGACAAATGAAAAACTGTTTTTT.

This clone occurred once. The V call is TRBV2, the J call TRBJ1-1; 9 bases align to TRBD1. The germline gives CDR1 SNHLY, CDR2 FYNNEI. The CDR3 is 14 amino acids. V lost 6 bases and J lost 5; bases outside the gene matches: 7. CDR3 region: CASSTGTGWTEAFF. CDR3 nucleotide sequence: TGTGCCAGCAGCACCGGGACAGGGTGGACTGAAGCTTTCTTT.

The chain couples TRBV19 to TRBJ2-7, with 7 bases matching TRBD1. Germline V gene sequence: CDR1 LNHDA, CDR2 SQIVND (reference sequence). J lost 2 bases, V lost 6 bases, and 7 bases had no gene match. The CDR3 totals 14 residues. The CDR3 sequence: CASSLTGTAYEQYF. DNA for the CDR3: TGTGCCAGTAGCCTGACCGGGACAGCCTACGAGCAGTACTTC.

As regards this clone: No DNA is shown, since the ends of the CDR3 on it are uncertain; the CDR3 is the one TCRdb lists. J is TRBJ1-1 and V is TRBV19; no DNA check was done on the table's D call, TRBD1. Both ends counted, the CDR3 spans 15 residues. CDR1 and CDR2 (germline): LNHDA, SQIVND (reference sequence). The CDR3 spells CASTSDRAMNTEAFF.

The gene calls are TRBV7-2 and TRBJ2-1; tentatively, D is TRBD1 (5 bases). The CDR3 spans 15 residues. Germline CDR1 SGHTA, CDR2 FQGNSA. The germline V and J ends were trimmed by 3 bases and 5 bases, with 14 bases remaining between them. The CDR3 loop reads CASSLFLGANNEQFF. The CDR3, as DNA: TGTGCCAGCAGCTTGTTCCTAGGGGCTAACAATGAGCAGTTCTTC.

The chain has TRBV28 and TRBJ2-5; 10 nucleotides align to TRBD1. Trimming removed 3 bases from V and 1 base from J; junction bases left unmatched: 17. This CDR3 has 20 residues. Germline loops: CDR1 MDHEN, CDR2 SYDVKM. The CDR3 loop is CASSFSPARTGGFIQETQYF. The CDR3 nucleotides read TGTGCCAGCAGTTTTTCGCCCGCTAGGACAGGGGGTTTTATCCAAGAGACCCAGTACTTC.

The V and J genes are TRBV28 and TRBJ2-3, with TRBD2 matching over 11 bases. J was trimmed by 4 bases and V by 5 bases; bases with no gene match: 8. This CDR3 spans 16 amino acids. The germline V gene encodes CDR1 MDHEN and CDR2 SYDVKM. The CDR3 nucleotides read TGTGCCAGCAGTCTTAGCGGGAGGGCGGGCCCAGATACGCAGTATTTT. It specifies CASSLSGRAGPDTQYF. The full variable domain, with the rest looked up from reference TRBV28 and TRBJ2-3, is DVKVTQSSRYLVKRTGEKVFLECVQDMDHENMFWYRQDPGLGLRLIYFSYDVKMKEKGDIPEGYSVSREKKERFSLILESASTNQTSMYLCASSLSGRAGPDTQYFGPGTRLTVL.

This clone was seen a single time. This rearrangement joins TRBV5-4 to TRBJ2-3, with 14 bases lining up with TRBD2. Per germline, CDR1 SGHNT and CDR2 YYREEE (reference sequence). The CDR3 loop spans 18 amino acids. V lost 4 bases to trimming and J lost 4 bases; unmatched junction nucleotides: 11. The DNA for the CDR3 is TGTGCCAGCAGCCCAAGACTAGCGGGAGGGCCCCCTTCAGATACGCAGTATTTT. Its protein is CASSPRLAGGPPSDTQYF.

V usage is TRBV18 and J usage is TRBJ2-1, with 7 bases lining up with TRBD2. Germline trimming cut 1 base from V and 2 bases from J; bases unmatched to any gene: 5. In germline, CDR1 is KGHSH, CDR2 LQKENI. This CDR3 is 16 amino acids long. Here the CDR3 DNA reads TGTGCCAGCTCACCACAACGGGAGGTTACCTACAATGAGCAGTTCTTC. This gives the protein CASSPQREVTYNEQFF.

V usage is TRBV5-4 and J usage is TRBJ1-1; D might be TRBD1 (5 bases). Germline V lookup: CDR1 SGHNT, CDR2 YYREEE (reference sequence). Between the trimmed V and J ends, which lost 4 bases and 0 bases, there was a span of 16 bases. This CDR3 is built from 16 residues. The CDR3 region is CASSPPREPMNTEAFF. Here the CDR3 DNA reads TGTGCCAGCAGCCCTCCCAGGGAACCCATGAACACTGAAGCTTTCTTT.

The chain links TRBV19 to TRBJ2-7; 11 bases map to TRBD1. This CDR3 is built from 15 residues. Per the germline V gene, CDR1 is LNHDA and CDR2 is SQIVND (reference sequence). V was clipped by 5 bases and J by 3 bases; unmatched bases: 6. CDR3 amino acids: CASSWGQGVNYEQYF. The DNA for the CDR3 is TGTGCCAGTAGTTGGGGACAGGGGGTTAACTACGAGCAGTACTTC.